This T cell receptor beta chain emerged from a study of response to subunit inactivated influenza vaccine. Study-level findings and limits: There was a suggestion from the authors that each seasonal influenza vaccination recruits few new T cells.

One entry per CDR3 protein results from TCRdb running MiXCR on the RT-PCR reads. Altogether hundreds of thousands of distinct CDR3 sequences are present, under 15% being singletons, with the ten largest covering around 12%. Only a few counts were recorded for this clonotype. Antigen specificity is unknown. The V gene lost 4 bases and the J gene lost 0 bases, with 12 bases spanning the gap. Germline lookup yields CDR1 SGDLS and CDR2 YYNGEE. This CDR3 contains 15 residues. The gene calls are TRBV9 and TRBJ2-3; perhaps TRBD1 as D (6 bases). The source was PBMCs from blood, collected 35 to 45 days after vaccination. This TCR came from a man between 45 and 60 years old who received an inactivated influenza vaccine. CDR3 loop: CASSWTDSSTDTQYF. CDR3 DNA sequence: TGTGCCAGCAGCTGGACAGACTCTAGCACAGATACGCAGTATTTT. Supplemented by reference TRBV9 and TRBJ2-3, the full variable domain reads DSGVTQTPKHLITATGQRVTLRCSPRSGDLSVYWYQQSLDQGLQFLIQYYNGEERAKGNILERFSAQQFPDLHSELNLSSLELGDSALYFCASSWTDSSTDTQYFGPGTRLTVL.